This passage covers 8 T cell receptor beta chains from one sample sequenced in a study of blood T cell repertoires in COVID-19. Sequencing used immunoSEQ multiplex PCR; TCRdb keeps in-frame clones, though not all of them. Of about 58,000 clones in the sample, approximately 80% were seen once. The sample consisted of peripheral blood. The receptors were gathered from a man aged 55 to 70 with COVID-19, enrolled during active disease.

V usage is TRBV2 and J usage is TRBJ1-4; 7 nucleotides agree with TRBD1. Germline CDR1 SNHLY, CDR2 FYNNEI. CDR3 size: 16 residues. Trimming removed 4 bases from V and 4 bases from J; junction bases left unmatched: 9. In DNA, the CDR3 is TGTGCCAGCAGTGTGGGGGTATGGGACAGTAATGAAAAACTGTTTTTT. It specifies CASSVGVWDSNEKLFF.

The chain uses TRBV5-8 and TRBJ2-7; TRBD2 matches at 12 bases. This CDR3 contains 16 residues. The junction had 8 bases not matched to a gene; V was cut back by 1 base and J by 6 bases. Germline CDR1 reads SGHTS; CDR2 reads YDEGEE. The CDR3 region is CASSLSRASGRGEQYF. The CDR3 DNA reads TGTGCCAGCAGCTTGTCCAGGGCTAGCGGGAGGGGCGAGCAGTACTTC.

The gene calls are TRBV5-1 and TRBJ1-2; no reliable D call. In germline, CDR1 is SGHRS, CDR2 YFSETQ. The CDR3 has 14 residues. Trimming left V 3 bases short and J 2 bases short, with 11 bases between. The CDR3 loop is CASSWGDGNYGYTF. The CDR3 bases are TGCGCCAGCAGCTGGGGAGACGGAAACTATGGCTACACCTTC.

The chain employs TRBV12-5 and TRBJ2-1; TRBD2 matches at 12 bases. This CDR3 region has 17 residues. Germline CDR1 LGHNT, CDR2 FRNRAP. V trimming: 6 bases; J trimming: 8 bases; junction bases outside the gene matches: 14. CDR3 sequence (DNA): TGTGCTAGTGGCCTCGGGACTAGCGGGTTCCGAGGCGATGAGCAGTTCTTC. It yields the protein CASGLGTSGFRGDEQFF.

In its sample, this clone was seen once. V gene TRBV19 combines with J gene TRBJ2-1, with 14 bases lining up with TRBD2. There are 23 residues in the CDR3. Germline loops: CDR1 LNHDA, CDR2 SQIVND (reference sequence). Unmatched junction bases numbered 22, after V lost 6 bases and J lost 0 bases. As DNA, the CDR3 is TGTGCCAGTAGGGGCTCAGCCCATGTTCCCGGGACTAGCGGGAGCGGCTCCTACAATGAGCAGTTCTTC. It codes for CASRGSAHVPGTSGSGSYNEQFF.

This chain links TRBV11-3 with TRBJ2-3; TRBD2 aligns across 16 bases. Germline CDR1 is SGHNT and CDR2 is YENEEA. V gave up 5 bases and J gave up 3 bases; unmatched junction bases: 8. The CDR3 totals 18 residues. The DNA for the CDR3 is TGTGCCAGCAGCGCGGGACTAGCGGGAGGGCCGGGTACAGATACGCAGTATTTT. This gives the protein CASSAGLAGGPGTDTQYF. Combining the CDR3 with reference TRBV11-3 and TRBJ2-3 gives the whole variable domain EAGVVQSPRYKIIEKKQPVAFWCNPISGHNTLYWYLQNLGQGPELLIRYENEEAVDDSQLPKDRFSAERLKGVDSTLKIQPAELGDSAVYLCASSAGLAGGPGTDTQYFGPGTRLTVL.

As concerns this clone: Other DNA sequences within the sample encode an identical CDR3. This chain uses TRBV7-2 with TRBJ1-5, with D perhaps TRBD1 (6 bases). With 1 base removed from V and 6 bases from J, the gap between germline ends came to 10 bases. CDR1 and CDR2 (germline): SGHTA, FQGNSA. The CDR3 length is 14 residues. The CDR3 region is CASSLGGGGQPQHF. CDR3 sequence (DNA): TGTGCCAGCAGCTTAGGGGGGGGCGGTCAGCCCCAGCATTTT.

This clone occurred many times. The CDR3 DNA reads as TGTGCCAGCAGCGAGCTACCGTCGGAGACCCAGTACTTC. Its translation: CASSELPSETQYF. The chain recombines TRBV9 with TRBJ2-5; no reliable D call. Trimming took 3 bases from V and 5 from J, leaving 11 bases between them. This CDR3 is 13 amino acids long. Germline CDR1 and CDR2: SGDLS and YYNGEE.